These 25 T cell receptor beta chains share one sample of origin, sequenced in a study of PD-L1 blockade in urothelial cancer. Assay used: immunoSEQ multiplex PCR; TCRdb lists only in-frame clones, some missing. The table records nearly 45,000 clones, roughly 84% of them present only once. Sample time point: pretreatment peripheral blood. Specimen: PBMCs, collected around atezolizumab (anti-PD-L1) treatment. The source of these receptors is a donor aged 40 or over with urothelial cancer.

The chain links TRBV9 to TRBJ2-7, with D maybe TRBD1 (6 bases). The V end was cut by 3 bases, the J end by 6 bases, with 13 bases between. The CDR3 has 13 residues. Germline V CDR1 and CDR2: SGDLS, YYNGEE. CDR3 sequence reads: CASSALPGAEQYF. The CDR3, as DNA: TGTGCCAGCAGCGCCCTACCAGGGGCCGAGCAGTACTTC.

The chain combines TRBV29-1 with TRBJ1-1, with a possible D match to TRBD1 (5 bases). In germline, CDR1 is SQVTM, CDR2 ANQGSEA. The length of the CDR3 is 13 residues. V lost 6 bases and J lost 0, with 11 bases in between. CDR3 in DNA: TGCAGCGTCCCCCCGACAGTGAACACTGAAGCTTTCTTT. It codes for CSVPPTVNTEAFF.

This clone was found a few times. J is TRBJ1-4 and V is TRBV11-2, with a weak D call TRBD1 (6 bases). The length of the CDR3 is 15 residues. The V and J ends lost 5 bases and 5 bases respectively, with 15 bases between them. Germline CDR1 and CDR2: SGHAT and FQNNGV. DNA for the CDR3: TGTGCCAGCAGCCCCTTCAACAGGGCCAATGAAAAACTGTTTTTT. This codes for CASSPFNRANEKLFF.

This clone occurred once. The chain uses TRBV7-2 and TRBJ1-1; no clear D. The CDR3 spans 11 residues. The V gene's germline CDR1 is SGHTA and CDR2 FQGNSA. The ends were cut back, 6 bases at V and 1 base at J, with 3 bases in the middle. CDR3 in amino acids: CASRANTEAFF. The CDR3 DNA reads as TGTGCCAGCAGGGCGAACACTGAAGCTTTCTTT.

Written as DNA, the CDR3 is TGTGCCAGCTCACCACGGGGACAGGCTAGCTCCTACAATGAGCAGTTCTTC. Amino acids: CASSPRGQASSYNEQFF. The chain recombines TRBV18 with TRBJ2-1; TRBD1 matches 8 bases. The CDR3 extends over 17 amino acids. Germline V gives CDR1 KGHSH, CDR2 LQKENI. J gave up 0 bases and V 1 base, and 5 bases lay outside the gene matches. Combining the CDR3 with reference TRBV18 and TRBJ2-1 gives the whole variable domain NAGVMQNPRHLVRRRGQEARLRCSPMKGHSHVYWYRQLPEEGLKFMVYLQKENIIDESGMPKERFSAEFPKEGPSILRIQQVVRGDSAAYFCASSPRGQASSYNEQFFGPGTRLTVL.

This chain joins TRBV6-6 and TRBJ1-1; D gene uncertain. Germline CDR1 reads MNHNY; CDR2 reads SVGAGI (reference sequence). With 6 bases removed from V and 4 bases from J, the gap between germline ends came to 9 bases. The CDR3 covers 12 residues. CDR3 region: CASSPAGTEAFF. CDR3 nucleotides: TGTGCCAGCAGCCCGGCGGGCACTGAAGCTTTCTTT.

For the CDR3, the DNA is TGCGCCAGCAGCCGGGGAGGGACCTACGAGCAGTACTTC. Translation: CASSRGGTYEQYF. The V gene is TRBV4-3, the J gene TRBJ2-7; 7 nucleotides agree with TRBD2. The trim removed 4 bases at V and 2 bases at J, leaving 2 bases unmatched. The germline CDR1 and CDR2 sequences are LGHNA and YSLEER. The CDR3 loop spans 13 amino acids.

This sequence joins TRBV20-1 and TRBJ2-7; D is unclear. Germline CDR1 and CDR2: DFQATT and SNEGSKA (reference sequence). Trimming cost V 6 bases and J 3 bases, with 9 bases left between them. The CDR3 sequence is 11 residues long. The CDR3 is CSATISYEQYF. The CDR3 DNA reads as TGCAGTGCCACTATAAGCTACGAGCAGTACTTC.

This chain connects TRBV7-8 to TRBJ2-1, with a possible D match to TRBD1 (6 bases). The germline gives CDR1 SGHVS, CDR2 FQNEAQ. The CDR3 has 11 amino acids. Trimming pared 1 base from V and 14 bases from J, leaving 9 bases between. DNA of the CDR3: TGTGCCAGCAGCTTAGGGGCAGGGGAGTTCTTC. Amino acids: CASSLGAGEFF.

This chain links TRBV5-5 with TRBJ1-1; no firm D call. This CDR3 contains 13 residues. CDR1 and CDR2 (germline): SGHKS, YYEKEE (reference sequence). Trimming took off 0 bases at V and 0 bases at J, with 3 bases between the two ends. The chain's CDR3 is CASSLAVNTEAFF. CDR3 bases: TGTGCCAGCAGCTTGGCGGTGAACACTGAAGCTTTCTTT.

The chain recombines TRBV10-3 with TRBJ2-1; 10 nucleotides agree with TRBD2. The CDR3 length is 15 residues. CDR1 ENHRY and CDR2 SYGVKD come from the germline V gene. The trim removed 8 bases at V and 3 bases at J, leaving 7 bases unmatched. This CDR3 is CAIGPPSGGYNEQFF. CDR3 coding DNA: TGTGCCATCGGACCGCCTAGCGGGGGCTACAATGAGCAGTTCTTC.

This clone is a singleton in its sample. The chain is built from TRBV27 and TRBJ2-2; maybe TRBD2 (7 bases). V lost 6 bases and J 4 bases, leaving 12 bases between the germline ends. CDR1 is MNHEY and CDR2 is SMNVEV in the germline V gene (reference sequence). The CDR3 contains 14 residues. The CDR3 coding sequence is TGTGCCAGCAGGGGGGGGCGCAGCACCGGGGAGCTGTTTTTT. It is translated as CASRGGRSTGELFF.

The rearrangement joins TRBV6-5 to TRBJ1-1, with TRBD1 identical over 9 bases. V was pared by 6 bases and J by 7 bases, with 9 bases of the junction left unmatched. The CDR3 extends over 14 amino acids. Germline V gene data show CDR1 as MNHEY and CDR2 as SVGAGI. The CDR3 bases are TGTGCCAGCAGCTTACAGGGGGCGTACGGTGAAGCTTTCTTT. Protein sequence: CASSLQGAYGEAFF.

This rearrangement joins TRBV18 to TRBJ2-3; tentative D call: TRBD1 (6 bases). CDR1 KGHSH and CDR2 LQKENI come from the germline V gene. V lost 3 bases and J lost 8, with 15 bases in between. The CDR3 extends over 14 amino acids. CDR3 sequence reads: CASSPGVPGVTQYF. As DNA, the CDR3 is TGTGCCAGCTCACCTGGGGTCCCAGGGGTTACGCAGTATTTT.

The genes are TRBV5-1 and TRBJ2-3; a possible D gene is TRBD2 (6 bases). The ends were cut back, 7 bases at V and 0 bases at J, with 12 bases in the middle. Germline CDR1 SGHRS, CDR2 YFSETQ. There are 14 residues in the CDR3. As DNA, the CDR3 is TGCGCCAGCGCAAGGGAGGCTAGCACAGATACGCAGTATTTT. As protein: CASAREASTDTQYF.

The chain links TRBV14 to TRBJ2-6; 8 nucleotides match TRBD1. In germline, CDR1 is SGHDN, CDR2 FVKESK. The CDR3 is 17 residues long. Trimming removed 4 bases from V and 2 bases from J; junction bases left unmatched: 7. In nucleotides, the CDR3 is TGTGCCAGCAGCCCCTACAGGACAGGGCCTGGGGCCAACGTCCTGACTTTC. Translating it yields CASSPYRTGPGANVLTF.

The chain employs TRBV7-8 and TRBJ2-1; 10 bases map to TRBD2. Looked up from germline, CDR1 is SGHVS and CDR2 is FQNEAQ. The trim removed 2 bases at V and 2 bases at J, leaving 3 bases unmatched. This CDR3 has 16 residues. The CDR3 protein is CASSLLAGGAYNEQFF. CDR3 in DNA: TGTGCCAGCAGCTTATTAGCGGGAGGCGCCTACAATGAGCAGTTCTTC.

The J gene is TRBJ1-5, the V gene TRBV4-1; possible D gene TRBD1, 5 bases. The germline V gene has CDR1 MGHRA and CDR2 YSYEKL. There are 15 residues in the CDR3. The V end lost 6 bases, the J end lost 5 bases, and 17 bases lay between the germline ends. CDR3 residues: CASSVGQFLDQPQHF. CDR3 coding DNA: TGCGCCAGCAGTGTGGGGCAGTTCCTCGATCAGCCCCAGCATTTT.

The chain combines TRBV9 with TRBJ2-7; tentative D call: TRBD2 (6 bases). Germline CDR1 reads SGDLS; CDR2 reads YYNGEE. V lost 0 bases, J lost 0 bases, and 10 bases lay in between. This CDR3 is built from 15 residues. CDR3 sequence reads: CASSVAVGSSYEQYF. DNA for the CDR3: TGTGCCAGCAGCGTAGCGGTCGGGAGCTCCTACGAGCAGTACTTC.

This sequence joins TRBV4-3 and TRBJ1-1, with a weak D call TRBD1 (5 bases). Between the trimmed V and J ends, which lost 0 bases and 4 bases, there was a span of 27 bases. The germline V gene has CDR1 LGHNA and CDR2 YSLEER. The CDR3 extends over 20 amino acids. CDR3 loop: CASSQDRVGEEGYLVTEAFF. The CDR3 nucleotides read TGCGCCAGCAGCCAAGATCGGGTGGGGGAGGAGGGCTATTTAGTCACTGAAGCTTTCTTT.

V gene TRBV4-3 combines with J gene TRBJ2-7, with D maybe TRBD1 (5 bases). This CDR3 spans 14 amino acids. V dropped 0 bases and J dropped 6 bases, with 12 bases sitting between them. CDR1 and CDR2 from the germline V gene are LGHNA and YSLEER. The CDR3: CASSQESQGGEQYF. The CDR3, as DNA: TGCGCCAGCAGCCAAGAGTCCCAGGGTGGCGAGCAGTACTTC.

This sequence joins TRBV5-1 and TRBJ2-1, with 11 bases identical to TRBD2. Trimming at V came to 6 bases and at J to 5 bases, leaving 7 bases not matched to a gene. The CDR3 runs to 15 residues. Germline V gene data show CDR1 as SGHRS and CDR2 as YFSETQ. The DNA for the CDR3 is TGCGCCAGCAACACCGGGACTAGCGGCCACAATGAGCAGTTCTTC. This translates into CASNTGTSGHNEQFF.

This clone appeared a single time. The rearrangement uses TRBV2 and TRBJ2-3; maybe TRBD1 (6 bases). The CDR3 is 17 residues long. Trimming cost V 2 bases and J 1 base, with 16 bases left between them. Germline V gene data show CDR1 as SNHLY and CDR2 as FYNNEI. CDR3 protein: CASSERPGWGRTDTQYF. CDR3 coding DNA: TGTGCCAGCAGTGAACGACCAGGGTGGGGGCGCACAGATACGCAGTATTTT.

This clone appeared once. The chain combines TRBV11-3 with TRBJ2-1; 7 bases fit TRBD2. The CDR3 consists of 14 residues. V lost 5 bases and J lost 12; bases outside the gene matches: 13. From germline, CDR1 is SGHNT and CDR2 YENEEA. The CDR3 spells CASSPSTGRAGQFF. The DNA for the CDR3 is TGTGCCAGCAGCCCCTCAACGGGGAGGGCCGGGCAGTTCTTC.

This rearrangement joins TRBV7-9 to TRBJ1-5; TRBD1 might be the D (5 bases). V gave up 3 bases and J gave up 3 bases, with 9 bases separating them. The CDR3 is 14 residues long. Germline V gene sequence: CDR1 SEHNR, CDR2 FQNEAQ (reference sequence). The CDR3 DNA is TGTGCCAGCAGCTTCGGGGGGTTCAATCAGCCCCAGCATTTT. It codes for CASSFGGFNQPQHF.